The clone carrying this TCR beta chain has only a few counts. The antigen remains unidentified. iRepertoire HTBI primers and Arm-PCR of CDR3 regions built TCR beta libraries. Using its own MiXCR run on the multiplex PCR reads, TCRdb lists one record per CDR3 protein. Of roughly 490,000 distinct CDR3 sequences listed, under 25% are singletons. The time point here: persistent/refractory GD, antithyroid drugs over 5 years with positive TRAb. The TCR library used RNA extracted from PBMCs. This record belongs to a study of regulatory T cells in long-lasting Graves disease. V shed 3 bases and J 7 bases; nucleotides not matched to a gene: 13. The CDR3 totals 16 residues. CDR1 and CDR2 (germline): DFQATT, SNEGSKA (reference sequence). Study results and caveats: Persistent disease preferred TRBV28, TRBJ1-2 and TRBJ2-5. Newly diagnosed patients had higher TCR diversity than persistent Graves' patients did.

The material was peripheral blood mononuclear cells (PBMCs), obtained when the disease was refractory, from a patient treated with antithyroid drugs. This sequence originates from a female donor with Graves disease. V and J are TRBV20-1 and TRBJ1-4; 8 bases line up with TRBD1. The CDR3 spells CSARGTPRDRSEKLFF. Written as DNA, the CDR3 is TGCAGTGCTAGGGGGACGCCCCGGGACAGGAGTGAAAAACTGTTTTTT.